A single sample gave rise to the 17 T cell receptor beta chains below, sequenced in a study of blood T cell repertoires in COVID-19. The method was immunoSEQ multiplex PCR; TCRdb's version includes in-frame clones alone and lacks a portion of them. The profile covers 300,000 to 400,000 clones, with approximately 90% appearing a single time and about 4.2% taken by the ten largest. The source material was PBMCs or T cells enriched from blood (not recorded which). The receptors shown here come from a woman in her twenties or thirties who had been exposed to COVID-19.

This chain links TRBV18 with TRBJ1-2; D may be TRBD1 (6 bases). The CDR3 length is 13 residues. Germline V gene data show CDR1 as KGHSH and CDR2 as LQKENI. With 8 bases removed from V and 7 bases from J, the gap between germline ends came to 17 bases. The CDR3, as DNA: TGTGCCAGCGCGAACCAGTTACAGGGTGGCTACACCTTC. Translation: CASANQLQGGYTF.

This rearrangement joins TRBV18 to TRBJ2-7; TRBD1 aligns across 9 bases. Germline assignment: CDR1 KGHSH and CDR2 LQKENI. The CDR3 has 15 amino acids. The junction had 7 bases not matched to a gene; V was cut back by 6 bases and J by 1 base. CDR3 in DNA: TGTGCCAGCTCTCCTACCGGGACAGGGTCCTACGAGCAGTACTTC. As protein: CASSPTGTGSYEQYF.

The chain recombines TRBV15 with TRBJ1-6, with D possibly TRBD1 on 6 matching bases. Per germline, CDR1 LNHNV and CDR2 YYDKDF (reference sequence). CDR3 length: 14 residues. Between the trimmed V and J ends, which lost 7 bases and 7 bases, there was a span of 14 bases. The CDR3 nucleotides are TGTGCCACCAAGGCAGGGGCGCAAAATTCACCCCTCCACTTT. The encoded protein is CATKAGAQNSPLHF. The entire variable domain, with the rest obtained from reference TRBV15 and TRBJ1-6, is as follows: DAMVIQNPRYQVTQFGKPVTLSCSQTLNHNVMYWYQQKSSQAPKLLFHYYDKDFNNEADTPDNFQSRRPNTSFCFLDIRSPGLGDTAMYLCATKAGAQNSPLHFGNGTRLTVT.

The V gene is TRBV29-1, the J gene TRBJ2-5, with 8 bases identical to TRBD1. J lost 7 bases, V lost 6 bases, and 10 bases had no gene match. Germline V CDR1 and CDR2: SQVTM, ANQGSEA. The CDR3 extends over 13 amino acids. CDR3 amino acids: CSVPGQAASTQYF. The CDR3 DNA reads TGCAGCGTGCCGGGACAGGCGGCTTCGACCCAGTACTTC.

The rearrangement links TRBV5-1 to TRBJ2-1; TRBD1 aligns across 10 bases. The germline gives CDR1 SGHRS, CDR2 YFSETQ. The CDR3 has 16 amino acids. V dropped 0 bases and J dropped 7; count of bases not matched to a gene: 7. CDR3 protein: CASSLARGTGDNEQFF. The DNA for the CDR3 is TGCGCCAGCAGCTTGGCCCGAGGGACAGGGGATAATGAGCAGTTCTTC. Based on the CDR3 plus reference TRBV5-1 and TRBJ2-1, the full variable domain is KAGVTQTPRYLIKTRGQQVTLSCSPISGHRSVSWYQQTPGQGLQFLFEYFSETQRNKGNFPGRFSGRQFSNSRSEMNVSTLELGDSALYLCASSLARGTGDNEQFFGPGTRLTVL.

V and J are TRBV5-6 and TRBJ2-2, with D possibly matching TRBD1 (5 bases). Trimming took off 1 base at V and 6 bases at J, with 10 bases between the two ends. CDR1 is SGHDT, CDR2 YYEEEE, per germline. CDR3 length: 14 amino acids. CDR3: CASSLPLGAGELFF. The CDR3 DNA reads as TGTGCCAGCAGCTTGCCTTTAGGGGCCGGGGAGCTGTTTTTT.

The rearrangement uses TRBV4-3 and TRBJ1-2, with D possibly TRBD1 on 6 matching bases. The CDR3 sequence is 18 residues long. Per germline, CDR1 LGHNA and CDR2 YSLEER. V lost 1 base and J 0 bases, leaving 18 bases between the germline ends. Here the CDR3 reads CASSQVLQGPWTNYGYTF. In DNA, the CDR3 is TGCGCCAGCAGCCAAGTCTTACAGGGACCTTGGACTAACTATGGCTACACCTTC.

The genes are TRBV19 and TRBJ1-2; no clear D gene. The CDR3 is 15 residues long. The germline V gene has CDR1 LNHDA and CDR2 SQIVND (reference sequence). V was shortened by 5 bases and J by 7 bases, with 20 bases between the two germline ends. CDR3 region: CASSFVGRPSGGYTF. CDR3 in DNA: TGTGCCAGTAGTTTTGTTGGCAGGCCCAGCGGTGGCTACACCTTC.

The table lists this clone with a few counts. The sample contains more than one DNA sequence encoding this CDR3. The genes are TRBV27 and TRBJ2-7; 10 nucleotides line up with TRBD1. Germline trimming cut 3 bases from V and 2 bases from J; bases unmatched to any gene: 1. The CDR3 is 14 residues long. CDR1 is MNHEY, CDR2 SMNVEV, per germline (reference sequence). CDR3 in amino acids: CASSLGTGAYEQYF. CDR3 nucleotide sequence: TGTGCCAGCAGTTTGGGGACAGGGGCCTACGAGCAGTACTTC.

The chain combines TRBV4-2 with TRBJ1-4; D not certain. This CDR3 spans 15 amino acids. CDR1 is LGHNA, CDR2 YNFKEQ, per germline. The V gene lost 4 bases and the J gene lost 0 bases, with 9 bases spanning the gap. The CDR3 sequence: CASSPIHATNEKLFF. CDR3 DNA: TGTGCCAGCAGCCCGATACACGCAACTAATGAAAAACTGTTTTTT.

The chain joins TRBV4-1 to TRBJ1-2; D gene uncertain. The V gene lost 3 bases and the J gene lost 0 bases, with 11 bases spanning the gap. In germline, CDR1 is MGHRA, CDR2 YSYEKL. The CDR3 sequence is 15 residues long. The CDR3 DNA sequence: TGCGCCAGCAGCCAGAGAGATCGCACTAACTATGGCTACACCTTC. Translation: CASSQRDRTNYGYTF.

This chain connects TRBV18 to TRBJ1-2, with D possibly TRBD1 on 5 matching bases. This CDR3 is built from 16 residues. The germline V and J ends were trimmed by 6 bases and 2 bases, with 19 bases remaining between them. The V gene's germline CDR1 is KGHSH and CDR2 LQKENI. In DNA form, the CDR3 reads TGTGCCAGCTCCACCAAAGGGTCGACAGAGAACTATGGCTACACCTTC. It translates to CASSTKGSTENYGYTF.

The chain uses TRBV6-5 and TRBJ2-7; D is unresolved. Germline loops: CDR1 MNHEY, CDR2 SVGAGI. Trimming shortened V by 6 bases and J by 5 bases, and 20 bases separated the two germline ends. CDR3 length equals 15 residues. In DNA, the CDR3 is TGTGCCAGCAGGAGCACCCTAGGTCCAGCCAACGAGCAGTACTTC. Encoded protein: CASRSTLGPANEQYF.

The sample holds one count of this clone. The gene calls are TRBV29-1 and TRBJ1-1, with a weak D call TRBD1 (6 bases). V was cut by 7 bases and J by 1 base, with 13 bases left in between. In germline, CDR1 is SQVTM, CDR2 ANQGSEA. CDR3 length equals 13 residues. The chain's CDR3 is CSAADSPNTEAFF. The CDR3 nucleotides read TGCAGCGCTGCGGACAGCCCGAACACTGAAGCTTTCTTT. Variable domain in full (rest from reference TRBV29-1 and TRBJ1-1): SAVISQKPSRDICQRGTSLTIQCQVDSQVTMMFWYRQQPGQSLTLIATANQGSEATYESGFVIDKFPISRPNLTFSTLTVSNMSPEDSSIYLCSAADSPNTEAFFGQGTRLTVV.

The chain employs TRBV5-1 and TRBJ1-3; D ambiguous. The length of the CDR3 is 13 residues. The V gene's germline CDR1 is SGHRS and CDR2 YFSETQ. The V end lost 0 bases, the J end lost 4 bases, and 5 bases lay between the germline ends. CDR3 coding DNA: TGCGCCAGCAGCTTGGCGGGAGGAAACACCATATATTTT. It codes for CASSLAGGNTIYF.

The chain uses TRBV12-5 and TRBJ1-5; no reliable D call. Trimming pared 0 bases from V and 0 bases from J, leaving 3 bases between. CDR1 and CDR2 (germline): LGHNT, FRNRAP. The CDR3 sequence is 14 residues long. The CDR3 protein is CASGLVNSNQPQHF. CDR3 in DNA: TGTGCTAGTGGTTTGGTTAATAGCAATCAGCCCCAGCATTTT.

The DNA of the CDR3 is TGTGCCATCAGCGGGGGGGACATTACATATTTT. Amino acid sequence: CAISGGDITYF. This rearrangement joins TRBV10-3 to TRBJ1-3, with D perhaps matching TRBD1 (6 bases). V lost 6 bases to trimming and J lost 15 bases, with 15 bases between them. CDR1 is ENHRY and CDR2 is SYGVKD in the germline V gene. CDR3 length: 11 amino acids.